The 25 T cell receptor beta chains below come from one sample, sequenced in a study of technical replicates of blood from several donors. TCRdb's table, derived via immunoSEQ multiplex PCR, lists solely in-frame clones and lacks some. Of roughly 82,000 clones in the sample, 96% are singletons; the top ten hold approximately 0.41%. Sequencing was performed on T cells isolated from PBMCs. These receptors originate from a human donor in good health.

V gene TRBV5-6 combines with J gene TRBJ2-7, with 9 positions matching TRBD2. Germline V lookup: CDR1 SGHDT, CDR2 YYEEEE. The ends lost 6 bases at V and 11 bases at J; junction bases unmatched: 15. The CDR3 loop spans 14 amino acids. This CDR3 is CASTTGTSQTREYF. CDR3 coding DNA: TGTGCCAGCACCACCGGGACTAGCCAAACTAGGGAGTACTTC. The full variable domain, completed using reference TRBV5-6 and TRBJ2-7, is DAGVTQSPTHLIKTRGQQVTLRCSPKSGHDTVSWYQQALGQGPQFIFQYYEEEERQRGNFPDRFSGHQFPNYSSELNVNALLLGDSALYLCASTTGTSQTREYFGPGTRLTVT.

The chain is built from TRBV6-1 and TRBJ1-2; a possible D gene is TRBD1 (6 bases). From germline, CDR1 is MNHNS and CDR2 SASEGT. The CDR3 runs 13 residues. Trimming pared 5 bases from V and 4 bases from J, leaving 11 bases between. The CDR3 sequence: CASSRTEFYGYTF. The CDR3 DNA is TGTGCCAGCAGTAGGACAGAGTTCTATGGCTACACCTTC.

The sample holds one count of this clone. J is TRBJ1-2 and V is TRBV7-2, with D tentatively TRBD1 (5 bases). Trimming removed 3 bases at V and 9 bases at J, with 17 bases between. Germline assignment: CDR1 SGHTA and CDR2 FQGNSA. The CDR3 length is 14 residues. CDR3: CASSLPGLAGSYTF. The DNA of the CDR3 is TGTGCCAGCAGCTTGCCGGGACTCGCGGGGAGCTACACCTTC.

The chain carries TRBV5-5 and TRBJ2-5; tentative D call: TRBD2 (6 bases). Per germline, CDR1 SGHKS and CDR2 YYEKEE (reference sequence). Trimming removed 3 bases from V and 2 bases from J, with 20 bases in between. The CDR3 has 17 residues. The CDR3 sequence: CASSYELAGGPQETQYF. The CDR3 nucleotides are TGTGCCAGCAGCTACGAACTAGCCGGGGGACCGCAAGAGACCCAGTACTTC.

The chain has TRBV19 and TRBJ2-1; 9 bases map to TRBD1. CDR1 is LNHDA, CDR2 SQIVND, per germline (reference sequence). Germline trimming cut 1 base from V and 4 bases from J; bases unmatched to any gene: 8. The CDR3 spans 17 residues. CDR3 in amino acids: CASSIVGTGTLYNEQFF. The CDR3 nucleotides read TGTGCCAGTAGTATAGTGGGGACAGGGACTTTATACAATGAGCAGTTCTTC.

The chain joins TRBV11-2 to TRBJ1-1, with TRBD1 identical over 8 bases. The CDR3 covers 15 residues. Germline CDR1 and CDR2: SGHAT and FQNNGV. Trimming took 3 bases from V and 4 from J; bases not matched to a gene: 7. CDR3 protein: CASSFRRTGSTEAFF. As DNA, the CDR3 is TGTGCCAGCAGCTTCCGCCGGACAGGGAGCACTGAAGCTTTCTTT.

This clone was seen a single time. The chain joins TRBV7-2 to TRBJ2-2; the D is unclear. The CDR3 totals 12 residues. The V gene lost 8 bases and the J gene lost 3 bases, with 7 bases spanning the gap. Looked up from germline, CDR1 is SGHTA and CDR2 is FQGNSA. The CDR3 reads CASRAHTGELFF. As DNA, the CDR3 is TGTGCCAGCCGCGCCCACACCGGGGAGCTGTTTTTT.

This chain uses TRBV29-1 with TRBJ2-7; 12 bases fit TRBD2. The V gene's germline CDR1 is SQVTM and CDR2 ANQGSEA. The J segment lost 7 bases and the V segment lost 4 bases, leaving 11 bases of the junction unmatched. The CDR3 extends over 15 amino acids. Written as DNA, the CDR3 is TGCAGCGTTGTACCTAGCGGGAGGGCCTATGGAGAGCAGTACTTC. This codes for CSVVPSGRAYGEQYF.

J is TRBJ2-5 and V is TRBV4-2; D might be TRBD2 (5 bases). The germline gives CDR1 LGHNA, CDR2 YNFKEQ. V was shortened by 4 bases and J by 5 bases, with 20 bases between the two germline ends. The CDR3 consists of 16 residues. The chain's CDR3 is CASSLGRRASLETQYF. CDR3 sequence (DNA): TGTGCCAGCAGCCTAGGGAGAAGAGCAAGTTTGGAGACCCAGTACTTC.

Written as DNA, the CDR3 is TGCGCCAGCAGCCAGATCGAGGGTTACTATGGCTACACCTTC. Residues: CASSQIEGYYGYTF. This chain uses TRBV4-3 with TRBJ1-2; D is unclear. CDR1 is LGHNA and CDR2 is YSLEER in the germline V gene. The V end lost 3 bases, the J end lost 3 bases, and 11 bases lay between the germline ends. The CDR3 loop spans 14 amino acids.

The genes are TRBV5-1 and TRBJ2-1; no clear D gene. The CDR3 totals 13 residues. CDR1 is SGHRS and CDR2 is YFSETQ in the germline V gene. The ends were cut back, 1 base at V and 7 bases at J, with 9 bases in the middle. DNA for the CDR3: TGCGCCAGCAGCTTGCTGATGAGGAATGAGCAGTTCTTC. Encoded protein: CASSLLMRNEQFF. The whole variable domain, filled in from reference TRBV5-1 and TRBJ2-1, reads KAGVTQTPRYLIKTRGQQVTLSCSPISGHRSVSWYQQTPGQGLQFLFEYFSETQRNKGNFPGRFSGRQFSNSRSEMNVSTLELGDSALYLCASSLLMRNEQFFGPGTRLTVL.

This chain uses TRBV20-1 with TRBJ2-7, with D maybe TRBD2 (6 bases). CDR3 size: 11 residues. V lost 6 bases to trimming and J lost 9 bases, with 15 bases between them. From germline, CDR1 is DFQATT and CDR2 SNEGSKA (reference sequence). The CDR3 nucleotides are TGCAGTGCGTCAGACCGGGACTGGCAGTACTTC. Amino acid sequence: CSASDRDWQYF.

V gene TRBV30 combines with J gene TRBJ2-7; 12 nucleotides match TRBD2. CDR3 length: 14 amino acids. The V gene end was trimmed by 1 base and the J gene end by 4 bases; junction bases not matched to a gene: 2. Germline V CDR1 and CDR2: GTSNPN, SVGIG (reference sequence). The CDR3 reads CAWSETSGSYEQYF. CDR3 coding DNA: TGTGCCTGGAGTGAGACTAGCGGGAGTTACGAGCAGTACTTC.

The chain links TRBV5-1 to TRBJ2-2; the match to TRBD1 covers 8 bases. V shed 4 bases and J 4 bases; nucleotides not matched to a gene: 6. The CDR3 covers 15 residues. Germline V lookup: CDR1 SGHRS, CDR2 YFSETQ. CDR3 bases: TGCGCCAGCAGCGAGTTGACAGGGGCCACCGGGGAGCTGTTTTTT. This encodes CASSELTGATGELFF. Full variable domain (missing parts from reference TRBV5-1 and TRBJ2-2): KAGVTQTPRYLIKTRGQQVTLSCSPISGHRSVSWYQQTPGQGLQFLFEYFSETQRNKGNFPGRFSGRQFSNSRSEMNVSTLELGDSALYLCASSELTGATGELFFGEGSRLTVL.

The V call is TRBV29-1, the J call TRBJ2-7, with 8 bases matching TRBD2. Looked up from germline, CDR1 is SQVTM and CDR2 is ANQGSEA. The CDR3 covers 13 residues. This chain's CDR3 is CGTGGGDTYEQYF. In DNA form, the CDR3 reads TGCGGGACGGGAGGGGGTGACACCTACGAGCAGTACTTC.

This chain connects TRBV30 to TRBJ2-2, with 13 bases lining up with TRBD2. The CDR3 has 17 amino acids. V lost 4 bases and J lost 1; bases outside the gene matches: 6. CDR1 and CDR2 (germline): GTSNPN, SVGIG (reference sequence). The CDR3 sequence: CAWTGTSGKRNTGELFF. CDR3 DNA: TGTGCCTGGACCGGGACTAGCGGGAAAAGGAACACCGGGGAGCTGTTTTTT.

The chain combines TRBV4-1 with TRBJ1-1; the D is unclear. CDR3 size: 14 residues. Trimming shortened V by 1 base and J by 1 base, and 7 bases separated the two germline ends. Germline V lookup: CDR1 MGHRA, CDR2 YSYEKL. The CDR3 DNA reads TGCGCCAGCAGCCAAGTCATAGAGAACACTGAAGCTTTCTTT. Translation gives CASSQVIENTEAFF.

The chain employs TRBV5-1 and TRBJ2-7; 11 nucleotides agree with TRBD1. Germline loops: CDR1 SGHRS, CDR2 YFSETQ. The V and J ends lost 4 bases and 3 bases, in that order; junction bases with no gene match: 3. There are 14 residues in the CDR3. The CDR3 DNA reads as TGCGCCAGCAGCCCGGGACAGGGGGGCTACGAGCAGTACTTC. This sequence encodes CASSPGQGGYEQYF.

This clone was seen just once. V and J are TRBV19 and TRBJ2-1, with TRBD2 matching over 8 bases. V lost 5 bases, J lost 3 bases, and 3 bases stayed unmatched. The germline V gene encodes CDR1 LNHDA and CDR2 SQIVND (reference sequence). The CDR3 length is 14 residues. The CDR3, as DNA: TGTGCCAGTAGTTCCAGCGGGAGCTACAATGAGCAGTTCTTC. Protein sequence: CASSSSGSYNEQFF.

The rearrangement links TRBV25-1 to TRBJ2-1, with a weak D call TRBD2 (5 bases). The CDR3 extends over 13 amino acids. Germline CDR1 and CDR2: MGHDK and SYGVNS. The ends were cut back, 6 bases at V and 7 bases at J, with 13 bases in the middle. The CDR3 is CASRGVGPNEQFF. In nucleotides, the CDR3 is TGTGCCAGCAGGGGAGTTGGTCCAAATGAGCAGTTCTTC.

This clone appeared once. This chain uses TRBV4-1 with TRBJ2-7; D may be TRBD2 (7 bases). There are 14 residues in the CDR3. Germline V lookup: CDR1 MGHRA, CDR2 YSYEKL. Between the trimmed V and J ends, which lost 1 base and 3 bases, there was a span of 10 bases. CDR3 in DNA: TGCGCCAGCAGCCAAGGGGGAGGGGGCTACGAGCAGTACTTC. Translation gives CASSQGGGGYEQYF.

The chain joins TRBV19 to TRBJ2-3; the match to TRBD2 covers 10 bases. This CDR3 has 15 residues. Per germline, CDR1 LNHDA and CDR2 SQIVND (reference sequence). Trimming at V came to 3 bases and at J to 7 bases, leaving 7 bases not matched to a gene. This chain's CDR3 is CASSMGLALTYTQYF. The DNA of the CDR3 is TGTGCCAGTAGTATGGGACTAGCGCTTACTTATACGCAGTATTTT.

This sequence joins TRBV6-6 and TRBJ1-2, with a tentative D call TRBD1 (6 bases). The CDR3 length is 10 residues. The V end lost 7 bases, the J end lost 10 bases, and 10 bases lay between the germline ends. CDR1 and CDR2 (germline): MNHNY, SVGAGI (reference sequence). The CDR3 region has the DNA TGTGCCAGCAATGGACAGCTCTACACCTTC. Protein product: CASNGQLYTF.

The chain carries TRBV6-1 and TRBJ1-5, with TRBD1 matching 9 bases. Trimming cost V 10 bases and J 5 bases; bases outside gene matches: 6. The length of the CDR3 is 13 residues. Germline assignment: CDR1 MNHNS and CDR2 SASEGT. CDR3 bases: TGTGCCACCATGCGACAGGGGGATCAGCCCCAGCATTTT. This translates into CATMRQGDQPQHF.

The V call is TRBV5-1, the J call TRBJ2-5, with 7 bases lining up with TRBD2. The CDR3 totals 15 residues. CDR1 and CDR2 (germline): SGHRS, YFSETQ. Unmatched junction bases numbered 5, after V lost 1 base and J lost 2 bases. The CDR3 bases are TGCGCCAGCAGCTTGCTCAGCGGGACGCAAGAGACCCAGTACTTC. Protein: CASSLLSGTQETQYF.